The rows below give T cell receptor beta chains drawn from one sample of a study of OX40 agonist ivuxolimab in advanced cancers. Assay used: immunoSEQ multiplex PCR; TCRdb lists only in-frame clones, some missing. Altogether 65,000 to 80,000 clones are present, about 89% being singletons, with the ten largest covering 0.7% to 0.9%. The sequencing here drew on CD4+ or CD8+ T cells sorted from blood, taken in a trial of the OX40 agonist ivuxolimab. These TCRs come from an adult with an advanced solid tumor such as melanoma, head and neck, liver or kidney cancer. CDR3s include the opening cysteine and the closing phenylalanine or tryptophan. The D gene is left open where the match is weak. Some rows mark clone size as missing; the rest say once, few, many or name a class of expanded clone.

TRBJ1-1 NA NA TRBV7-2 TGTGCCAGCAGCGCTTCGGGGCCTGAAGCTTTCTTT CASSASGPEAFF
TRBJ2-5 NA few TRBV5-5 TGTGCCAGCACCGAGGGGGTCCAAGAGACCCAGTACTTC CASTEGVQETQYF
TRBJ1-6 NA NA TRBV14 TGTGCCAGCAGCCCGGGGGCCCCTGGGAATTCACCCCTCCACTTT CASSPGAPGNSPLHF
TRBJ2-2 NA NA TRBV6-5 TGTGCTACAAGGGGGGGGGCGAACACCGGGGAGCTGTTTTTT CATRGGANTGELFF
TRBJ2-1 NA NA TRBV7-9 TGTGCCAGTGGAGGGGCTAACAATGAGCAGTTCTTC CASGGANNEQFF
TRBJ1-1 TRBD1 NA TRBV2 TGTGCCAGTGAGACAGGGGGTTTCCCTACTGAAGCTTTCTTT CASETGGFPTEAFF
TRBJ1-4 NA NA TRBV7-2 TGTGCCAGCAGCTTAGGAGCGGCGGGGCAAGATGAAAAACTGTTTTTT CASSLGAAGQDEKLFF
TRBJ2-7 TRBD1 NA TRBV4-1 TGCGCCAGCAGCACCTCCGGTGGGACAGGGGTATACGAGCAGTACTTC CASSTSGGTGVYEQYF
TRBJ1-2 NA NA TRBV6-6 TGTGCCACCCAGGAGAATGGCTACACCTTC CATQENGYTF
TRBJ2-1 TRBD2 NA TRBV7-9 TGTGCCAGCAGCCCTAGCGGCTCCTACAATGAGCAGTTCTTC CASSPSGSYNEQFF
TRBJ2-2 NA NA TRBV7-3 TGTGCCAGCAGCCCTGATGGTATCACCGGGGAGCTGTTTTTT CASSPDGITGELFF
TRBJ2-7 NA once TRBV7-7 TGTGCCAGCAGCCGCGAGTCTGGCGAGCAGTACTTC CASSRESGEQYF
TRBJ1-2 NA NA TRBV2 TGTGCCAGCACTTACCAGAGAGGGGAGAGTGGCTACACCTTC CASTYQRGESGYTF
TRBJ1-5 NA few TRBV11-2 TGTGCCAGCAGCTTAGGGGTAGGACAAGACAATCAGCCCCAGCATTTT CASSLGVGQDNQPQHF
TRBJ2-4 NA NA TRBV7-9 TGTGCCAGCAGCTTATTACCCGACAGTGTTCAGTACTTC CASSLLPDSVQYF
TRBJ2-3 NA NA TRBV11-2 TGTGCCAGCCACCGGGCCGGAACGGGTACGCAGTATTTT CASHRAGTGTQYF
TRBJ1-5 NA NA TRBV5-1 TGCGCCAGCAGCTTGGAGGTCAATCAGCCCCAGCATTTT CASSLEVNQPQHF
TRBJ1-5 NA few TRBV30 TGTGCCTGGAGTGTATCGCGGGGAAGCCAGCCCCAGCATTTT CAWSVSRGSQPQHF
TRBJ1-3 NA NA TRBV4-2 TGTGCCAGCAGCCACCCCGGGACGGCCGGAAACACCATATATTTT CASSHPGTAGNTIYF
TRBJ2-6 TRBD1 NA TRBV28 TGTGCCAGCAGTTTTTTACCTGACAGGGTCCATCCGGCCAACGTCCTGACTTTC CASSFLPDRVHPANVLTF
TRBJ2-7 NA NA TRBV5-1 TGCGCCAGCAGGGGGTTCGGGGAGCAGTACTTC CASRGFGEQYF
TRBJ1-4 TRBD1 NA TRBV7-3 TGTGCCAGCAGCTTATTTGCAGGGGGCGGCGAAAAACTGTTTTTT CASSLFAGGGEKLFF
TRBJ2-1 TRBD2 NA TRBV5-1 TGCGCCAGCAGAGGACTAGCGGGAGGGTACAATGAGCAGTTCTTC CASRGLAGGYNEQFF
TRBJ1-1 NA NA TRBV21-1 TGTGCCAGCAGCAAAGGTGGGGATGGTGGTAGGGTAGATCGCGAAGCTTTCTTT CASSKGGDGGRVDREAFF
TRBJ2-7 NA NA TRBV7-2 TGTGCCAGCAGCTCGGATCCGGGACACCTCTACGAGCAGTACTTC CASSSDPGHLYEQYF
TRBJ2-5 NA NA TRBV4-1 TGCGCCAGCAGCCAAAGATCCGCCTGGTCCCAAGAGACCCAGTACTTC CASSQRSAWSQETQYF
TRBJ1-1 NA NA TRBV9 TGTGCCAGCAGCGTAAGACCCAACCGGGCTGAAGCTTTCTTT CASSVRPNRAEAFF
TRBJ2-7 TRBD2 NA TRBV19 TGTGCCAGTAGTATCGCTGCCTCTAGACTAGCGGATGGAAGCTCCTACGAGCAGTACTTC CASSIAASRLADGSSYEQYF
TRBJ2-2 NA few TRBV6-5 TGTGCCAGCAGTTATCAGATTTCGGGCACCGGGGAGCTGTTTTTT CASSYQISGTGELFF
TRBJ1-3 NA NA TRBV11-2 TGTGCCAGCAGACGACCTTCTGGAAACACCATATATTTT CASRRPSGNTIYF
TRBJ1-2 NA NA TRBV11-2 TGTGCCAGCAGCCCCTACGGGGGTGGCTACACCTTC CASSPYGGGYTF
TRBJ1-4 NA NA TRBV27 TGTGCCAGCAGTTTTGGGGGACCTCGAACTAATGAAAAACTGTTTTTT CASSFGGPRTNEKLFF
TRBJ1-2 NA NA TRBV6-1 TGTGCCAGCAGTGTCCCGGTGACAGGCTATGGCCACACCTTC CASSVPVTGYGHTF
TRBJ1-4 NA NA TRBV2 TGTGCCAGCGCTGTGGCCAGTCCGCGGGAAAAACTGTTTTTT CASAVASPREKLFF
TRBJ2-7 NA NA TRBV18 TGTGCCAGCTCACCATGGGGCAAGACCTACGAGCAGTACTTC CASSPWGKTYEQYF
TRBJ2-1 TRBD2 NA TRBV5-3 TGTGCCAGAAGCTTGTGGGCTAGCGGGGGCCCAAACCCGACATACCTCTACAATGAGCAGTTCTTC CARSLWASGGPNPTYLYNEQFF
TRBJ2-2 NA NA TRBV11-2 TGTGCCAGCAGCTTTGATCCGAACACCGGGGAGCTGTTTTTT CASSFDPNTGELFF
TRBJ2-7 NA NA TRBV25-1 TGTGCCAGCACGACGGCAGGCTACGAGCAGTACTTC CASTTAGYEQYF
TRBJ1-1 TRBD1 NA TRBV6-5 TGTGCCAGCAGTTCGGGACAGGGCATTATGAACACTGAAGCTTTCTTT CASSSGQGIMNTEAFF